The 21 T cell receptor beta chains below all came from one sample that was sequenced in a study of PD-1 blockade in classical Hodgkin lymphoma. Exposure to brentuximab vedotin varied, and each patient had relapsed following autologous stem cell transplantation. TCRdb keeps only in-frame clones here, not all; method: immunoSEQ multiplex PCR. The sample records 20,000 to 25,000 clones, 80% being singletons. The source material was peripheral blood mononuclear cells (PBMCs), sampled before the second cycle of nivolumab. Receptors were obtained from a human donor with classical Hodgkin lymphoma.

The V and J genes are TRBV7-2 and TRBJ1-4, with 11 bases fitting TRBD1. CDR1 is SGHTA, CDR2 FQGNSA, per germline. Losses at the gene ends were 5 bases for V and 12 bases for J; bases not matched to a gene: 14. This CDR3 has 16 residues. As DNA, the CDR3 is TGTGCCAGCAGCCGCCGGACAGGGGGCACCAATGAGGAACTGTTTTTT. This translates into CASSRRTGGTNEELFF.

The rearrangement links TRBV6-1 to TRBJ2-2; D remains unclear. The germline CDR1 and CDR2 sequences are MNHNS and SASEGT. Between the trimmed V and J ends, which lost 7 bases and 3 bases, there was a span of 3 bases. The CDR3 length is 11 residues. The CDR3 sequence is CASIDTGELFF. The CDR3 bases are TGTGCCAGCATTGACACCGGGGAGCTGTTTTTT.

The chain recombines TRBV27 with TRBJ1-6; D gene ambiguous. V was pared by 3 bases and J by 0 bases, with 12 bases between. The CDR3 sequence is 17 residues long. Per germline, CDR1 MNHEY and CDR2 SMNVEV (reference sequence). Here the CDR3 reads CASSFRTALSYNSPLHF. The CDR3 bases are TGTGCCAGCAGTTTCCGCACAGCCCTCTCCTATAATTCACCCCTCCACTTT.

V is TRBV7-2 and J is TRBJ1-6; 7 bases are a match to TRBD1. The J segment lost 12 bases and the V segment lost 3 bases, leaving 14 bases of the junction unmatched. The CDR3 runs 16 residues. Germline CDR1 is SGHTA and CDR2 is FQGNSA. CDR3 bases: TGTGCCAGCAGCTTCGGGACAGACGGGGTAATCAGACCCCTCCACTTT. This encodes CASSFGTDGVIRPLHF.

The rearrangement joins TRBV4-1 to TRBJ1-1, with D maybe TRBD1 (6 bases). The CDR3 covers 15 residues. The V end was cut by 2 bases, the J end by 5 bases, with 15 bases between. The V gene's germline CDR1 is MGHRA and CDR2 YSYEKL. In DNA form, the CDR3 reads TGCGCCAGCAGCCAAATAGGGGGGCGCGAAACTGAAGCTTTCTTT. Its protein is CASSQIGGRETEAFF.

CDR3 loop: CASSAPRGYEQYV. The CDR3 DNA is TGTGCCAGCAGCGCACCGAGGGGCTACGAGCAGTACGTC. This chain links TRBV11-3 with TRBJ2-7; D may correspond to TRBD1 or TRBD2 (5 bases each). This CDR3 has 13 amino acids. Looked up from germline, CDR1 is SGHNT and CDR2 is YENEEA. The V end was cut by 5 bases, the J end by 3 bases, with 11 bases between.

The V gene is TRBV2, the J gene TRBJ1-1; 8 nucleotides agree with TRBD1. In germline, CDR1 is SNHLY, CDR2 FYNNEI. The CDR3 runs to 16 residues. V lost 5 bases, J lost 4 bases, and 12 bases stayed unmatched. CDR3 bases: TGTGCCAGCAGTCCCCCGGGGCAGGGGGCCCGCACTGAAGCTTTCTTT. Amino acids: CASSPPGQGARTEAFF.

The chain carries TRBV29-1 and TRBJ2-1, with 7 bases lining up with TRBD2. Germline V gene data show CDR1 as SQVTM and CDR2 as ANQGSEA. Trimming removed 4 bases from V and 4 bases from J; junction bases left unmatched: 1. The CDR3 loop spans 12 amino acids. CDR3 loop: CSVVAGYNEQFF. The CDR3 DNA is TGCAGCGTTGTAGCGGGTTACAATGAGCAGTTCTTC.

The rearrangement links TRBV6-4 to TRBJ2-5, with 9 bases that match TRBD1. Germline V lookup: CDR1 MRHNA, CDR2 SNTAGT. After removal of 0 bases from V and 4 bases from J, the junction contained 6 bases not matched to a gene. This CDR3 is built from 16 residues. In nucleotides, the CDR3 is TGTGCCAGCAGTGACTCTCCGGGACAGGGAATAGAGACCCAGTACTTC. The encoded protein is CASSDSPGQGIETQYF.

This clone is a singleton in its sample. The rearrangement links TRBV10-2 to TRBJ1-1; D unresolved. This CDR3 has 16 residues. The V end was cut by 4 bases, the J end by 0 bases, with 15 bases between. Germline V gene sequence: CDR1 WSHSY, CDR2 SAAADI. Written as DNA, the CDR3 is TGCGCCAGCAGTGGCGAACGGATGATGATGAACACTGAAGCTTTCTTT. Translated: CASSGERMMMNTEAFF.

The chain couples TRBV28 to TRBJ1-1; D call uncertain. Trimming took off 5 bases at V and 2 bases at J, with 6 bases between the two ends. Germline CDR1 and CDR2: MDHEN and SYDVKM. The CDR3 totals 12 residues. The CDR3 coding sequence is TGTGCCAGCAGTCTGCCTAACACTGAAGCTTTCTTT. Translating gives CASSLPNTEAFF.

This clone was recorded once. The chain recombines TRBV5-1 with TRBJ2-7; a weak D match, TRBD2 (6 bases). The V end was cut by 5 bases, the J end by 6 bases, with 21 bases between. The CDR3 extends over 15 amino acids. The V gene's germline CDR1 is SGHRS and CDR2 YFSETQ. The CDR3 here is CASRRDERRGREQYV. The CDR3 DNA reads as TGCGCCAGCAGACGAGATGAGCGGCGGGGACGCGAGCAGTACGTC.

The genes are TRBV2 and TRBJ2-5; 10 nucleotides align to TRBD1. The CDR3 runs 17 residues. Germline V lookup: CDR1 SNHLY, CDR2 FYNNEI. J was trimmed by 5 bases and V by 0 bases; bases with no gene match: 9. DNA of the CDR3: TGTGCCAGCAGTGAAGCCAGGACAGGGGGTGATATGGAGACCCAGTACTTC. This sequence encodes CASSEARTGGDMETQYF.

This clone was recorded a few times. The chain is built from TRBV6-5 and TRBJ2-7; TRBD2 matches at 10 bases. The CDR3 has 12 amino acids. V was pared by 6 bases and J by 7 bases, with 3 bases of the junction left unmatched. The germline V gene encodes CDR1 MNHEY and CDR2 SVGAGI. Written as DNA, the CDR3 is TGTGCCAGCAGCTGGACTAGCGGTGAGCAGTACTTC. Amino acid sequence: CASSWTSGEQYF.

J is TRBJ2-7 and V is TRBV9; D not resolved. V lost 4 bases and J 3 bases, leaving 11 bases between the germline ends. The CDR3 has 13 residues. Germline lookup yields CDR1 SGDLS and CDR2 YYNGEE. CDR3 in DNA: TGTGCCAGCAGCTCCGGACCAGACTACGAGCAGTACTTC. Translation gives CASSSGPDYEQYF.

This chain links TRBV7-2 with TRBJ2-3, with D possibly being TRBD1 or TRBD2 (6 bases each). The CDR3 is made up of 16 amino acids. Looked up from germline, CDR1 is SGHTA and CDR2 is FQGNSA. The V gene lost 5 bases and the J gene lost 3 bases, with 18 bases spanning the gap. The CDR3 DNA reads TGTGCCAGCAGCGAAGAACAGGGAGGTAAAACAGATACGCAGTATTTT. The encoded protein is CASSEEQGGKTDTQYF. The variable domain in full, completed from reference TRBV7-2 and TRBJ2-3, reads GAGVSQSPSNKVTEKGKDVELRCDPISGHTALYWYRQSLGQGLEFLIYFQGNSAPDKSGLPSDRFSAERTGGSVSTLTIQRTQQEDSAVYLCASSEEQGGKTDTQYFGPGTRLTVL.

This clone showed up just a few times. V usage is TRBV7-9 and J usage is TRBJ2-1; 10 bases agree with TRBD2. The CDR3 sequence is 17 residues long. Trimming took 4 bases from V and 10 from J; bases not matched to a gene: 16. Germline CDR1 and CDR2: SEHNR and FQNEAQ (reference sequence). Written as DNA, the CDR3 is TGTGCCAGCAGCTCATTTCCGGGACTAGCGCCGACCAGGGAGCAGTTCTTC. Translating it yields CASSSFPGLAPTREQFF.

The chain uses TRBV7-9 and TRBJ2-5, with 14 bases identical to TRBD2. The DNA end is a closer match to TRBJ2-7, so the J assignment may be wrong. The germline V gene has CDR1 SEHNR and CDR2 FQNEAQ (reference sequence). The CDR3 runs 16 residues. CDR3 in DNA: TGTGCCAGCAGCCAGGGACTAGCGGGAGTAGACTACGAGCAGTACTTC. This translates into CASSQGLAGVDYEQYF.

The V and J genes are TRBV11-2 and TRBJ2-7, with D hard to call. The CDR3 length is 11 residues. Germline V gene sequence: CDR1 SGHAT, CDR2 FQNNGV. V was pared by 0 bases and J by 4 bases, with 1 base between. The chain's CDR3 is CASSLEYEQYF. In nucleotides, the CDR3 is TGTGCCAGCAGCTTAGAGTACGAGCAGTACTTC.

The gene calls are TRBV6-6 and TRBJ2-5; tentatively, D is TRBD1 or TRBD2 (5 bases each). The germline V gene has CDR1 MNHNY and CDR2 SVGAGI (reference sequence). This CDR3 is 15 amino acids long. V lost 0 bases and J lost 4, with 12 bases in between. In DNA, the CDR3 is TGTGCCAGCAGTTACTCGCCCCGGGACCTAGAGACCCAGTACTTC. Its translation: CASSYSPRDLETQYF.

This chain joins TRBV5-1 and TRBJ1-2; D unclear. Trimming took off 3 bases at V and 6 bases at J, with 15 bases between the two ends. In germline, CDR1 is SGHRS, CDR2 YFSETQ. This CDR3 is 14 amino acids long. The chain's CDR3 is CASSYRRGPDGYTF. CDR3 bases: TGCGCCAGCAGCTATCGGCGGGGTCCTGATGGCTACACCTTC.